One sample yielded the 22 T cell receptor beta chains listed below, sequenced in a study of control samples from healthy donors and cancer patients (dated by TCRdb to about 2020). The library was built by means of the immunoSEQ multiplex PCR assay. TCRdb holds this immuneACCESS table with in-frame rearrangements only. Some clones are missing; in checked studies, unresolved V genes explain under half, and the rest has no known cause. The sample table lists 75,000 to 100,000 clones, about 90% of them with a count of one. The ten largest clones add up to roughly an eighth of the sample. The sequencing sample was made of blood. These receptors were taken from a man aged 25 to 40 in good health.

The chain links TRBV5-5 to TRBJ2-3, with a weak D call TRBD2 (5 bases). This CDR3 spans 13 amino acids. From germline, CDR1 is SGHKS and CDR2 YYEKEE (reference sequence). Deletions cut 4 bases from V and 2 bases from J, with 8 bases between. The CDR3 DNA follows: TGTGCCAGCAGCGGGCGGGTCACAGATACGCAGTATTTT. Its translation: CASSGRVTDTQYF.

V is TRBV7-3 and J is TRBJ2-3; D ambiguous. Trimming left V 5 bases short and J 0 bases short, with 3 bases between. Germline V gives CDR1 SGHTA, CDR2 FQGTGA. CDR3 length: 12 residues. The CDR3 protein is CASSPSTDTQYF. CDR3 nucleotides: TGTGCCAGCAGCCCAAGCACAGATACGCAGTATTTT.

This chain joins TRBV6-5 and TRBJ2-7; 7 bases fit TRBD1. The CDR3 length is 11 residues. Germline lookup yields CDR1 MNHEY and CDR2 SVGAGI. The ends lost 9 bases at V and 6 bases at J; junction bases unmatched: 5. The CDR3 coding sequence is TGTGCCAGTGGACAGGCCCGCGAGCAGTACTTC. Its protein is CASGQAREQYF.

This rearrangement joins TRBV12-5 to TRBJ2-7; D gene ambiguous. This CDR3 comprises 12 residues. V was cut by 0 bases and J by 3 bases, with 3 bases left in between. Germline assignment: CDR1 LGHNT and CDR2 FRNRAP. CDR3 in DNA: TGTGCTAGTGGTTTGGTACTCTACGAGCAGTACTTC. Amino acids: CASGLVLYEQYF.

The rearrangement joins TRBV19 to TRBJ1-5; D may be TRBD1 (6 bases). The V end was cut by 2 bases, the J end by 6 bases, with 17 bases between. The germline gives CDR1 LNHDA, CDR2 SQIVND (reference sequence). This CDR3 is built from 16 residues. The CDR3 region has the DNA TGTGCCAGTAGTATAAGTTACAGGGTACCTACTCAGCCCCAGCATTTT. It encodes CASSISYRVPTQPQHF.

V is TRBV6-2 or TRBV6-3 and J is TRBJ2-1, with D perhaps TRBD2 (6 bases). V was cut by 4 bases and J by 4 bases, with 8 bases left in between. The CDR3 has 13 amino acids. Germline CDR1 and CDR2: MNHEY and SVGEGT. The CDR3 DNA sequence: TGTGCCAGCAGTTGGGACTGGTACAATGAGCAGTTCTTC. Protein product: CASSWDWYNEQFF.

Only a few counts were recorded for this clone. The V and J genes are TRBV15 and TRBJ1-1; 7 nucleotides align to TRBD1. Germline V gives CDR1 LNHNV, CDR2 YYDKDF (reference sequence). This CDR3 spans 16 amino acids. The J segment lost 5 bases and the V segment lost 0 bases, leaving 9 bases of the junction unmatched. DNA of the CDR3: TGTGCCACCAGCAGAGAGTACAGGGGAGGGAATACTGAAGCTTTCTTT. This sequence encodes CATSREYRGGNTEAFF.

This clone occurred once. This chain connects TRBV28 to TRBJ2-1, with 9 positions matching TRBD2. V lost 8 bases, J lost 0 bases, and 11 bases stayed unmatched. CDR1 is MDHEN and CDR2 is SYDVKM in the germline V gene. This CDR3 comprises 17 residues. The CDR3 reads CASSSGADTSSYNEQFF. The CDR3 bases are TGTGCCAGCTCTAGCGGGGCCGATACCAGCTCCTACAATGAGCAGTTCTTC.

The V call is TRBV21-1, the J call TRBJ1-6; TRBD1 was called by the table and not checked on the DNA. TRBV21-1 is termed a pseudogene. The CDR3 covers 18 residues. The CDR3 DNA sequence: TGTGCCAGCAGCAAAGCGGGGGACAGTCGGTGGCCTAATTCACCCCTCCACTTT. This gives the protein CASSKAGDSRWPNSPLHF.

This sequence joins TRBV9 and TRBJ1-3; the D gene is possibly TRBD1 (6 bases). The CDR3 runs to 16 residues. The ends were cut back, 1 base at V and 0 bases at J, with 11 bases in the middle. Germline V gives CDR1 SGDLS, CDR2 YYNGEE. CDR3 residues: CASSVKTGHSGNTIYF. In DNA, the CDR3 is TGTGCCAGCAGCGTAAAGACAGGACACTCTGGAAACACCATATATTTT.

The rearrangement uses TRBV7-2 and TRBJ1-4; no firm D call. Looked up from germline, CDR1 is SGHTA and CDR2 is FQGNSA. This CDR3 comprises 12 residues. Trimming stripped 6 bases from V and 8 bases from J, with 10 bases between. CDR3 in DNA: TGTGCCAGCAGTTATCCCGGGGAAAAACTGTTTTTT. Its translation: CASSYPGEKLFF.

The V gene is TRBV7-7, the J gene TRBJ2-5, with D unclear. Germline V gene data show CDR1 as SSHAT and CDR2 as FNYEAQ (reference sequence). The CDR3 contains 15 residues. V was cut by 1 base and J by 5 bases, with 14 bases left in between. The CDR3 DNA follows: TGTGCCAGCAGCTTAGGCGGCTTTTCGTCGGAGACCCAGTACTTC. Its protein product is CASSLGGFSSETQYF.

The J gene is TRBJ2-5, the V gene TRBV30, with 12 bases lining up with TRBD1. This CDR3 is 15 amino acids long. Germline CDR1 reads GTSNPN; CDR2 reads SVGIG (reference sequence). V dropped 7 bases and J dropped 5; count of bases not matched to a gene: 11. The chain's CDR3 is CASSGDRGRGETQYF. The DNA of the CDR3 is TGTGCCTCAAGTGGGGACAGGGGGCGAGGGGAGACCCAGTACTTC.

The genes are TRBV5-1 and TRBJ1-4; D is undetermined. The CDR3 extends over 18 amino acids. Deletions cut 0 bases from V and 6 bases from J, with 21 bases between. Germline CDR1 is SGHRS and CDR2 is YFSETQ. CDR3: CASSLASGQYGGYEKLFF. CDR3 DNA: TGCGCCAGCAGCTTGGCCTCTGGTCAGTACGGCGGCTATGAAAAACTGTTTTTT.

The V and J genes are TRBV29-1 and TRBJ1-2; possibly TRBD1 for D (5 bases). Trimming stripped 4 bases from V and 5 bases from J, with 14 bases between. The CDR3 contains 13 residues. Germline assignment: CDR1 SQVTM and CDR2 ANQGSEA. The CDR3 bases are TGCAGCGTTGGCCGGCCGGGGGAGTATGGCTACACCTTC. Encoded protein: CSVGRPGEYGYTF.

The chain recombines TRBV12-5 with TRBJ2-7, with 9 bases identical to TRBD1. CDR3 length: 13 residues. The V segment lost 6 bases and the J segment 3 bases; nucleotides outside the gene matches: 3. CDR1 is LGHNT, CDR2 FRNRAP, per germline. The CDR3 loop reads CASGRQGVYEQYF. The CDR3 DNA sequence: TGTGCTAGTGGACGACAGGGGGTCTACGAGCAGTACTTC.

The chain uses TRBV29-1 and TRBJ2-5, with TRBD1 matching over 10 bases. V shed 6 bases and J 2 bases; nucleotides not matched to a gene: 6. In germline, CDR1 is SQVTM, CDR2 ANQGSEA. CDR3 size: 14 residues. CDR3 sequence reads: CSVPRQGAQETQYF. The DNA of the CDR3 is TGCAGCGTACCTCGACAGGGGGCTCAAGAGACCCAGTACTTC.

This sequence joins TRBV30 and TRBJ2-7, with 9 nucleotides matching TRBD2. Unmatched junction bases numbered 13, after V lost 1 base and J lost 9 bases. The CDR3 contains 15 residues. Germline V gives CDR1 GTSNPN, CDR2 SVGIG (reference sequence). CDR3 protein: CAWSGVGGRAGPQYF. Written as DNA, the CDR3 is TGTGCCTGGAGTGGGGTTGGCGGGAGGGCCGGTCCGCAGTACTTC.

The genes are TRBV5-6 and TRBJ1-1, with D unclear. The V and J ends lost 4 bases and 3 bases respectively, with 16 bases between them. CDR1 and CDR2 (germline): SGHDT, YYEEEE. The CDR3 consists of 15 residues. In DNA form, the CDR3 reads TGTGCCAGCAGCCCCCCGTTCGGGGTAGACACTGAAGCTTTCTTT. This gives the protein CASSPPFGVDTEAFF.

J is TRBJ2-7 and V is TRBV30, with 9 bases fitting TRBD1. V lost 3 bases and J lost 5; bases outside the gene matches: 11. CDR3 size: 15 residues. CDR1 and CDR2 (germline): GTSNPN, SVGIG (reference sequence). As DNA, the CDR3 is TGTGCCTGGAGCTACAGGGGGCGGAGGGGGAACGAGCAGTACTTC. Translation gives CAWSYRGRRGNEQYF.

V and J are TRBV30 and TRBJ1-3; D unresolved. The ends were cut back, 1 base at V and 0 bases at J, with 7 bases in the middle. CDR3 length: 14 amino acids. Germline V gene data show CDR1 as GTSNPN and CDR2 as SVGIG (reference sequence). The CDR3 loop reads CAWSAISSGNTIYF. The CDR3 nucleotides read TGTGCCTGGAGTGCTATTTCCTCTGGAAACACCATATATTTT.

The V call is TRBV7-9, the J call TRBJ2-7; maybe TRBD1 (5 bases). CDR1 and CDR2 from the germline V gene are SEHNR and FQNEAQ (reference sequence). Trimming shortened V by 4 bases and J by 12 bases, and 22 bases separated the two germline ends. The length of the CDR3 is 14 residues. CDR3 residues: CASSSVGVSPFWYF. As DNA, the CDR3 is TGTGCCAGCAGCTCCGTAGGGGTTAGTCCGTTTTGGTACTTC.